This entry describes one TCR beta chain. This sample stems from a study of T cell responses to AZD1222 COVID-19 vaccine. Sequencing used immunoSEQ multiplex PCR; TCRdb keeps in-frame clones, though not all of them. Of 100,000 to 130,000 clones in the sample, approximately 90% were seen once. The CDR3 runs to 14 residues. With 2 bases removed from V and 5 bases from J, the gap between germline ends came to 11 bases. Germline CDR1 is LGHDT and CDR2 is YNNKEL (reference sequence). The chain uses TRBV3-1 (or the pseudogene TRBV3-2) and TRBJ2-3; D perhaps matches TRBD1 (6 bases). This material consisted of peripheral blood, taken on day 0 of AZD1222 vaccination. The receptor comes from an adult in good health. The chain's CDR3 is CASSQNWGQDTQYF. CDR3 DNA sequence: TGTGCCAGCAGCCAAAATTGGGGACAAGATACGCAGTATTTT.